The rows below give T cell receptor beta chains drawn from one sample of a study of blood T cells in healthy people across ages. Each CDR3 protein is one row after TCRdb ran MiXCR on the 5' RACE reads. The sample lists roughly 800,000 distinct CDR3 sequences; roughly 26% were seen once. Separately, the same data were catalogued under a study of T cells of mothers and their children.

Material for sequencing was blood. The receptors derive from a boy younger than 18 in good health. CDR3s include the opening cysteine and the closing phenylalanine or tryptophan. The D gene is left open where the match is weak. Clone size is shown for a subset of rows, as once, few, many or a class of expanded clone.

D gene	J gene	clone size	V gene	CDR3 DNA	CDR3 protein
.	TRBJ2-6	.	TRBV11-2	TGTGCCAGCAGCGCCCAGGGGGCCAACGTCCTGACTTTC	CASSAQGANVLTF
.	TRBJ1-2	.	TRBV10-3	TGTGCCATCAGTTCGACAATTGGTGGGTCTACCTATGGCTACACCTTC	CAISSTIGGSTYGYTF
.	TRBJ1-2	few	TRBV7-6	TGTGCCAGCAGCTTAGAATCGATAGGGACGTCGGGCTACACCTTC	CASSLESIGTSGYTF
TRBD1	TRBJ2-1	.	TRBV15	TGTGCCACCAGCAGAGCCCCGGGACAGGGCAATGAGCAGTTCTTC	CATSRAPGQGNEQFF
.	TRBJ1-4	.	TRBV5-1	TGCGCCAGCAGCCAGGCTATGGGGAATGAAAAACTGTTTTTT	CASSQAMGNEKLFF
TRBD2	TRBJ2-3	.	TRBV6-1	TGTGCCAGCAGATCCCAAGGACTAGCGGGGAAACGCACAGATACGCAGTATTTT	CASRSQGLAGKRTDTQYF
.	TRBJ2-5	.	TRBV4-2	TGTGCCAGCAGCCAAGAATGGGGGGGGGCTCTCCAAGAGACCCAGTACTTC	CASSQEWGGALQETQYF
.	TRBJ2-1	.	TRBV27	TGTGCCAGCAGTTTCAGGAGTTTCCACAATGAGCAGTTCTTC	CASSFRSFHNEQFF
.	TRBJ1-3	.	TRBV11-1	TGTGCCAGCAGCCGAGGGACCGGAGGAAACACCATATATTTT	CASSRGTGGNTIYF
.	TRBJ1-4	few	TRBV29-1	TGCAGCGTTGAAGTGATGGGGGTTGGAAAACTGTTTTTT	CSVEVMGVGKLFF
.	TRBJ2-2	few	TRBV9	TGTGCCAGCAGCGTGGGTTGGAACACCGGGGAGCTGTTTTTT	CASSVGWNTGELFF
.	TRBJ2-7	.	TRBV14	TGTGCCAGCAGCCAAGGACAGGTGGACGAGCAGTACTTC	CASSQGQVDEQYF
.	TRBJ2-2	many	TRBV7-9	TGTGCCAGCAGCTTACGGCAGAACACCGGGGAGCTGTTTTTT	CASSLRQNTGELFF
.	TRBJ1-4	.	TRBV20-1	TGCAGTGCTCTACCGGGGGCGACAACTAATGAAAAACTGTTTTTT	CSALPGATTNEKLFF
TRBD1	TRBJ2-1	few	TRBV5-6	TGTGCCAGCAGTACAGGGGATAATGAGCAGTTCTTC	CASSTGDNEQFF
TRBD2	TRBJ2-1	few	TRBV7-2	TGTGCCAGCAGCTTAGGGCTAGCGGGGAAAGATGAGCAGTTCTTC	CASSLGLAGKDEQFF
TRBD1	TRBJ2-6	.	TRBV12-3/TRBV12-4	TGTGCCAGCAGTTCAAGACAGGGAAGTGGGGCCAACGTCCTGACTTTC	CASSSRQGSGANVLTF
TRBD1	TRBJ2-7	many	TRBV12-3/TRBV12-4	TGTGCCAGCAGCTTACAGGGGGCGGGCTACGAGCAGTACTTC	CASSLQGAGYEQYF
.	TRBJ2-5	.	TRBV12-3/TRBV12-4	TGTGCCAGCAGTTTAAATCTTTGGGACCAAGAGACCCGGTACTTC	CASSLNLWDQETRYF
TRBD2	TRBJ2-3	few	TRBV7-6	TGTGCCAGCAGCTTCGGGGGGGCGCGAGAAGATACGCAGTATTTT	CASSFGGAREDTQYF
TRBD1	TRBJ2-5	.	TRBV2	TGTGCCAGCAGTCCTCTGGACAGGGCCAAAGAGACCCAGTACTTC	CASSPLDRAKETQYF
TRBD2	TRBJ2-1	.	TRBV27	TGTGCCAGCAGTAATTTAGCGGGGGGGCTAGGCGAGCAGTTCTTC	CASSNLAGGLGEQFF
.	TRBJ2-2	.	TRBV5-1	TGCGCCAGCAGCTTTTTCAGGGGAAGGGACACCGGGGAGCTGTTTTTT	CASSFFRGRDTGELFF
TRBD2	TRBJ2-3	few	TRBV29-1	TGCAGCGAAGGGACTAGCGGGAGAACAGATACGCAGTATTTT	CSEGTSGRTDTQYF
.	TRBJ2-5	.	TRBV15	TGTGCCACCAGCAGAGATGATCTAGCCGAAGAGACCCAGTACTTC	CATSRDDLAEETQYF
TRBD1	TRBJ2-5	few	TRBV10-2	TGCGCCAGCAGACCCGGACAGGGGGTCGCCAAGACCCAGTACTTC	CASRPGQGVAKTQYF
TRBD2	TRBJ2-5	few	TRBV7-9	TGTGCCAGCAGCAATCTAGGACTAGCGGGACAAGAGACCCAGTACTTC	CASSNLGLAGQETQYF
TRBD2	TRBJ2-2	few	TRBV5-1	TGCGCCAGCAGCTTGTTTGCAGCGGGGGGGCGGACCGGGGAGCTGTTTTTT	CASSLFAAGGRTGELFF
.	TRBJ1-2	.	TRBV28	TGTGCCAGCACCCGCCCGGGGGGGCAAAGGAACTATGGCTACACCTTC	CASTRPGGQRNYGYTF
TRBD2	TRBJ2-1	few	TRBV4-1	TGCGCCAGCAGCCAAGATCTGGCCGGGGGGGGCAACGAGCAGTTCTTC	CASSQDLAGGGNEQFF
.	TRBJ2-7	many	TRBV4-1	TGCGCCAGCAGCCAAGGGACCTCCACCTACGAGCAGTACTTC	CASSQGTSTYEQYF
TRBD1	TRBJ1-4	.	TRBV10-3	TGTGCCGTCAGTGACCTACAGGGGGCTGAAAAACTGTTTTTT	CAVSDLQGAEKLFF
.	TRBJ2-3	.	TRBV20-1	TGCAGTGCTAGAGCCCCGACAGTACTCACAGATACGCAGTATTTT	CSARAPTVLTDTQYF
.	TRBJ2-7	once	TRBV5-1	TGCGCCAGCAGCCCCAACCGGTATGATACCTACGAGCAGTACTTC	CASSPNRYDTYEQYF
TRBD1	TRBJ2-7	.	TRBV7-9	TGTGCCAGTAGTTCGCCCGGGACAGGTAGCTACGAGCAGTACTTC	CASSSPGTGSYEQYF
TRBD2	TRBJ2-1	few	TRBV10-3	TGTGCCATCCCTCCCATCGGTAGCGGGAGGTATATTGAGCAGTTCTTC	CAIPPIGSGRYIEQFF
.	TRBJ1-4	.	TRBV6-6	TGTGCCAGCAGTTACGGCGCACCAACTAATGAAAAACTGTTTTTT	CASSYGAPTNEKLFF
.	TRBJ2-1	.	TRBV3-1	TGTGCCAGCAGCCAAGTTGGAGGGGGGGCTAACCCCTACAATGAGCAGTTCTTC	CASSQVGGGANPYNEQFF
TRBD2	TRBJ2-1	.	TRBV20-1	TGCAGTGCCCCCACGCCCGGGACTAGCGCCTACAATGAGCAGTTCTTC	CSAPTPGTSAYNEQFF
.	TRBJ1-4	few	TRBV28	TGTGCCAGCAGTCCGAGGGGCTACGGGACAAATGAAAAACTGTTTTTT	CASSPRGYGTNEKLFF
.	TRBJ2-7	.	TRBV20-1	TGCAGTGCTAGAGATCGGAAGGGGCTGGATTACGAGCAGTACTTC	CSARDRKGLDYEQYF
.	TRBJ2-2	few	TRBV12-3/TRBV12-4	TGTGCCAGCACTCTCCCTGGCAGCTACACCGGGGAGCTGTTTTTT	CASTLPGSYTGELFF